The 5 T cell receptor beta chains in this list originate from one sample, sequenced in a study of T cell responses to AZD1222 COVID-19 vaccine. Produced via immunoSEQ multiplex PCR; TCRdb's table is partial and in-frame only. Of 150,000 to 200,000 clones listed, over 80% are singletons. Source: peripheral blood, taken on day 0 of AZD1222 vaccination. These TCRs come from an adult in good health.

This rearrangement joins TRBV3-1 (or the pseudogene TRBV3-2) to TRBJ2-5; the match to TRBD2 covers 12 bases. The junction had 8 bases not matched to a gene; V was cut back by 1 base and J by 5 bases. From germline, CDR1 is LGHDT and CDR2 YNNKEL (reference sequence). CDR3 length equals 17 residues. CDR3 sequence: CASSQGKLAGGRETQYF. The CDR3 nucleotides are TGTGCCAGCAGCCAAGGCAAGCTAGCGGGGGGGAGGGAGACCCAGTACTTC.

The chain combines TRBV11-2 with TRBJ1-1, with 7 bases aligning to TRBD1. The junction had 4 bases not matched to a gene; V was cut back by 0 bases and J by 3 bases. This CDR3 is 15 amino acids long. Germline-derived CDR1 and CDR2 are SGHAT and FQNNGV. Here the CDR3 DNA reads TGTGCCAGCAGCTTAGATCGACAGGGCTACACTGAAGCTTTCTTT. Encoded protein: CASSLDRQGYTEAFF.

The chain carries TRBV7-9 and TRBJ1-4, with a tentative D call TRBD1 (6 bases). The CDR3 length is 16 residues. Germline V gives CDR1 SEHNR, CDR2 FQNEAQ (reference sequence). The ends were cut back, 5 bases at V and 3 bases at J, with 16 bases in the middle. The CDR3 is CASSLKGGEPNEKLFF. The CDR3 nucleotides are TGTGCCAGCAGCCTGAAGGGGGGAGAGCCTAATGAAAAACTGTTTTTT.

This clone was seen a single time. The rearrangement uses TRBV27 and TRBJ1-5; D might be TRBD1 (5 bases). Germline values: CDR1 MNHEY, CDR2 SMNVEV (reference sequence). The CDR3 consists of 15 residues. Deletions cut 3 bases from V and 2 bases from J, with 11 bases between. CDR3 loop: CASSFTGEGNQPQHF. CDR3 DNA sequence: TGTGCCAGCAGTTTCACAGGTGAGGGCAATCAGCCCCAGCATTTT.

This clone appeared once. The chain links TRBV5-1 to TRBJ1-1; D ambiguous. Germline loops: CDR1 SGHRS, CDR2 YFSETQ. CDR3 length: 15 residues. V lost 3 bases and J lost 1, with 13 bases in between. CDR3 DNA sequence: TGCGCCAGCAGCTCTGGCGAGGGAGGGAACACTGAAGCTTTCTTT. As protein: CASSSGEGGNTEAFF.